Listed below are T cell receptor beta chains from one sample, sequenced in a study of shared clonotypes between healthy human individuals. Generated by immunoSEQ multiplex PCR, the TCRdb table keeps only in-frame clones and is missing some. The sample includes hundreds of thousands of clones, approximately 96% of them seen just once. The sample comprised naive CD8+ T cells sorted from blood. Receptor source: a woman in her twenties or thirties in good health. The CDR3 runs from the conserved cysteine through the conserved F or W. D genes are given only for firm matches. Size values are once, few and many counts, or a class for expanded clones, and some rows have none.

cdr3_aa cdr3_nt j_call v_call d_call clone_size
CASSTPGRNQPQHF TGTGCCAGCAGCACACCCGGGAGAAATCAGCCCCAGCATTTT TRBJ1-5 TRBV7-2 - -
CASSQGLEEMSDTQYF TGTGCCAGCTCACAGGGACTAGAGGAGATGTCAGATACGCAGTATTTT TRBJ2-3 TRBV18 TRBD2 -
CASSPSRDYEQYF TGTGCCAGCAGCCCTAGTAGAGACTACGAGCAGTACTTC TRBJ2-7 TRBV4-2 - -
CASSLEGNYGYTF TGTGCCAGCAGCCTAGAAGGCAACTATGGCTACACCTTC TRBJ1-2 TRBV5-4 - -
CAMASGRATYNEQFF TGTGCCATGGCTAGCGGGAGAGCGACTTACAATGAGCAGTTCTTC TRBJ2-1 TRBV27 TRBD2 -
CASRLDRSNTEAFF TGTGCCAGCCGCCTTGACCGGTCGAACACTGAAGCTTTCTTT TRBJ1-1 TRBV27 - -
CASSQDRLGAGYTF TGCGCCAGCAGCCAAGATAGATTAGGGGCTGGCTACACCTTC TRBJ1-2 TRBV4-1 - -
CASSSPSGNQVDTQYF TGCGCCAGCAGCTCTCCTAGCGGGAATCAGGTAGATACGCAGTATTTT TRBJ2-3 TRBV5-1 TRBD2 -
CASRTRGTGELFF TGTGCCAGCAGAACAAGGGGCACCGGGGAGCTGTTTTTT TRBJ2-2 TRBV2 - -
CAWGGANNEQFF TGTGCCTGGGGCGGGGCCAACAATGAGCAATTCTTC TRBJ2-1 TRBV30 - -
CASTPIRGRSYEQYF TGTGCCAGCACGCCTATTCGGGGTCGATCCTACGAGCAGTACTTC TRBJ2-7 TRBV27 - -
CATSSWVGLNQETQYF TGTGCCACCAGCAGCTGGGTGGGCCTGAACCAAGAGACCCAGTACTTC TRBJ2-5 TRBV15 - -
CASSENGGYTF TGTGCCAGCAGTGAAAACGGCGGCTACACCTTC TRBJ1-2 TRBV6-1 - once
CASSDPRGGYGYTF TGTGCCAGCAGTGATCCGCGGGGTGGCTATGGCTACACCTTC TRBJ1-2 TRBV2 - -
CSGAGDPDTQYF TGCAGCGGGGCGGGAGACCCAGATACGCAGTATTTT TRBJ2-3 TRBV29-1 TRBD2 once
CASSQTPGGRDEQYF TGTGCCAGCAGCCAAACGCCGGGGGGAAGGGACGAGCAGTACTTC TRBJ2-7 TRBV7-9 TRBD2 -
CASSPPVKGALSRGYTF TGTGCCAGCAGTCCCCCCGTCAAAGGGGCACTTTCCCGTGGCTACACCTTC TRBJ1-2 TRBV2 - -
CASSFSSGGYNEQFF TGTGCCAGCAGCTTTTCCAGCGGGGGTTACAATGAGCAGTTCTTC TRBJ2-1 TRBV7-9 TRBD2 -
CSVETGRGDQPQHF TGCAGCGTTGAAACCGGCAGGGGGGATCAGCCCCAGCATTTT TRBJ1-5 TRBV29-1 TRBD1 once
CASSPQAGAKNIQYF TGTGCCAGCAGTCCCCAAGCGGGAGCCAAAAACATTCAGTACTTC TRBJ2-4 TRBV6-5 - -
CASSFESQETQYF TGTGCCAGCAGCTTCGAAAGCCAGGAGACCCAGTACTTC TRBJ2-5 TRBV5-4 - once
CASSDQAQGPQHF TGTGCCAGCAGTGACCAAGCACAGGGGCCCCAGCATTTT TRBJ1-5 TRBV6-4 - -
CASSLRSGRNEQYF TGTGCCAGCAGTCTCAGGAGCGGGAGGAACGAGCAGTACTTC TRBJ2-7 TRBV27 TRBD2 -
CASRWDSGGTEAFF TGTGCCAGCAGATGGGACAGTGGGGGCACTGAAGCTTTCTTT TRBJ1-1 TRBV28 TRBD1 -
CASSAGRTSGRGRQFF TGTGCCAGCAGTGCCGGCCGGACTAGCGGGAGAGGGAGGCAGTTCTTC TRBJ2-1 TRBV7-8 TRBD2 -
CAWSVTGESYEQYF TGTGCCTGGAGTGTAACCGGGGAGTCCTACGAGCAGTACTTC TRBJ2-7 TRBV30 - once
CASSTGQGRLYEQYF TGTGCCAGCAGCACCGGGCAGGGGAGACTCTACGAGCAGTACTTC TRBJ2-7 TRBV7-9 - -
CSAGQGEGEQYF TGCAGCGCGGGACAGGGTGAGGGCGAGCAGTACTTC TRBJ2-7 TRBV29-1 TRBD1 few
CASSPHFLLSLYF TGTGCCAGCAGTCCCCACTTCTTGTTGTCTCTGTATTTT TRBJ2-3 TRBV27 - -
CASSEGQDFYEQYF TGTGCCAGCAGTGAAGGGCAAGATTTCTACGAGCAGTACTTC TRBJ2-7 TRBV2 - -
CASSPRLGNEQFF TGTGCCAGCAGCCCGCGGCTAGGGAATGAGCAGTTCTTC TRBJ2-1 TRBV7-9 - -
CASIRGLAGTGELFF TGTGCCAGCATTCGGGGACTAGCGGGCACCGGGGAGCTGTTTTTT TRBJ2-2 TRBV28 TRBD2 once
CASSLSGAYEQYF TGTGCCAGCAGTTTATCGGGGGCCTACGAGCAGTACTTC TRBJ2-7 TRBV28 - once
CSALSYEQYF TGCAGTGCTCTTAGCTACGAGCAGTACTTC TRBJ2-7 TRBV20-1 - -
CASSVVVGGNEQFF TGTGCCAGCAGCGTAGTCGTGGGAGGGAATGAGCAGTTCTTC TRBJ2-1 TRBV9 TRBD2 -
CSARRVEAFF TGCAGTGCCAGGAGGGTTGAAGCTTTCTTT TRBJ1-1 TRBV20-1 - -
CASSSGTGGYEQYF TGTGCCAGTAGTTCCGGGACAGGTGGTTACGAGCAGTACTTC TRBJ2-7 TRBV19 TRBD1 -
CASSDTDTQYF TGTGCCAGCAGTGACACAGATACGCAGTATTTT TRBJ2-3 TRBV2 - -
CASRYWGRSPYEQYF TGTGCCAGCAGGTATTGGGGACGGTCGCCCTACGAGCAGTACTTC TRBJ2-7 TRBV5-6 - -